Many counts were recorded for the clone carrying this TCR beta chain. The antigen remains unidentified. Attachment of unique molecular identifiers to individual cDNA molecules was performed. Using its own MiXCR run on the 5' RACE reads, TCRdb lists one record per CDR3 protein. The table has 49,000 or so distinct CDR3 sequences, about 6.5% seen once. CDR3 size: 17 residues. CDR1 and CDR2 (germline): MNHEY, SVGAGI. Losses at the gene ends were 0 bases for V and 4 bases for J; bases not matched to a gene: 10. This record comes from a study of early T cells in non-severe SARS-CoV-2 infection. At the level of the study: The study sequenced bulk RNA from unsorted whole blood, with chains unpaired.

Findings and limits, study-wide: The matching step, a VDJdb search, favored anti-spike CD8 responses and missed private and CD4 specificities.

The receptor was isolated from an adult who was a healthcare worker with PCR-confirmed SARS-CoV-2 infection or an uninfected control (not recorded which). The material sequenced was whole blood, taken at baseline. The rearrangement uses TRBV6-5 and TRBJ1-2; 8 positions match TRBD1. The CDR3 region is CASSYSRPGQAGYGYTF. CDR3 bases: TGTGCCAGCAGTTACTCACGGCCGGGACAGGCGGGCTATGGCTACACCTTC.